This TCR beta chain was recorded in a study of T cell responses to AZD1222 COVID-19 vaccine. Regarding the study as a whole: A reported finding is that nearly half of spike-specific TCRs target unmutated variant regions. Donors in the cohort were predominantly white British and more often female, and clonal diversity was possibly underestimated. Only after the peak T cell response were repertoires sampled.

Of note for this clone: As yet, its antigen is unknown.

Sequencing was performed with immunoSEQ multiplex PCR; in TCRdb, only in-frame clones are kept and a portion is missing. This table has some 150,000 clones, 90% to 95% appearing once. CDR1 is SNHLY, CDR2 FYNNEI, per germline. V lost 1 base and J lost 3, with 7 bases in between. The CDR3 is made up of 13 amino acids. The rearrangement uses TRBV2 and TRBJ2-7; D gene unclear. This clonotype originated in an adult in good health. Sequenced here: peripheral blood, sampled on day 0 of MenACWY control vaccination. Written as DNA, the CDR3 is TGTGCCAGCAGTGAAGTACGGCACTACGAGCAGTACTTC. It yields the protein CASSEVRHYEQYF. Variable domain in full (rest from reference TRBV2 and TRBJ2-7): EPEVTQTPSHQVTQMGQEVILRCVPISNHLYFYWYRQILGQKVEFLVSFYNNEISEKSEIFDDQFSVERPDGSNFTLKIRSTKLEDSAMYFCASSEVRHYEQYFGPGTRLTVT.